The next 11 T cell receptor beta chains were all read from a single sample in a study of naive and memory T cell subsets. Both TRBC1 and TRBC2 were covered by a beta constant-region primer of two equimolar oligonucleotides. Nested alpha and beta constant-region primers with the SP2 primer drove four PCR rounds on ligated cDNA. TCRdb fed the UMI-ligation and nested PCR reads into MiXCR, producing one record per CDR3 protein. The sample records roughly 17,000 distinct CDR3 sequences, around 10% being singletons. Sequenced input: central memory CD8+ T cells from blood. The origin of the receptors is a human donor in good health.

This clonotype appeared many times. CDR3 bases: TGTGCCAGCAGTTTAAGGGCGGGAGACCGTGAGACCCAGTACTTC. This translates into CASSLRAGDRETQYF. The chain links TRBV12-3 or TRBV12-4 to TRBJ2-5; 7 bases fit TRBD2. V shed 2 bases and J 5 bases; nucleotides not matched to a gene: 8. The CDR3 runs 15 residues.

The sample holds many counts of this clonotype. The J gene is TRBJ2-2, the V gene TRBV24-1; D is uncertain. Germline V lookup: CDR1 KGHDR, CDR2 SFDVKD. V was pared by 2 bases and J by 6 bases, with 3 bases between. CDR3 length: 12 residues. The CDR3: CATSDWAGELFF. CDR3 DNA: TGTGCCACCAGTGATTGGGCCGGGGAGCTGTTTTTT.

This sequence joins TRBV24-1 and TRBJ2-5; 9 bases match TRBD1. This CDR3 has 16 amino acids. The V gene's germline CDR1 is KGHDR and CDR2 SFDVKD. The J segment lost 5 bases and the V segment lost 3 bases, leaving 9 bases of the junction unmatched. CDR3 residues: CATSDGTGYLTETQYF. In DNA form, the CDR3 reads TGTGCCACCAGTGATGGGACAGGGTACTTGACGGAGACCCAGTACTTC.

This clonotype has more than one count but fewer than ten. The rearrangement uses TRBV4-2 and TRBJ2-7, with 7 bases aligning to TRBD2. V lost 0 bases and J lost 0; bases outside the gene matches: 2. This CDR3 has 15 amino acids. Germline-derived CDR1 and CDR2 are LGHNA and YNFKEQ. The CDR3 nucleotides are TGTGCCAGCAGCCAAGAATGGGACTACTCCTACGAGCAGTACTTC. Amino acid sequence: CASSQEWDYSYEQYF.

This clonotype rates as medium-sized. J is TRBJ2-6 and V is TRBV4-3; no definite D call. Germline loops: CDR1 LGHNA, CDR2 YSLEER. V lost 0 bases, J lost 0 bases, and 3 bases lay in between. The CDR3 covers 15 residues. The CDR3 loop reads CASSQEPSGANVLTF. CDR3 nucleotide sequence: TGCGCCAGCAGCCAAGAACCCTCTGGGGCCAACGTCCTGACTTTC.

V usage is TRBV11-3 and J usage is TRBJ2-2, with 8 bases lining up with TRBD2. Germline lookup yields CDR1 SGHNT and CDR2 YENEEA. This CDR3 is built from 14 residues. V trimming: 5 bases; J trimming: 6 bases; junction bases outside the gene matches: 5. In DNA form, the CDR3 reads TGTGCCAGCAGCACGGGGGGGACTGCCGGGGAGCTGTTTTTT. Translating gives CASSTGGTAGELFF.

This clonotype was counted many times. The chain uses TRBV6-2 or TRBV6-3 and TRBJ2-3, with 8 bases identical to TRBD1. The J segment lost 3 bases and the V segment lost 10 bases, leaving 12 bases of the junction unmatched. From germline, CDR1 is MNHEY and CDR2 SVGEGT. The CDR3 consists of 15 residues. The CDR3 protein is CATTPSTGETDTQYF. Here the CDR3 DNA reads TGTGCCACGACCCCATCGACAGGGGAGACAGATACGCAGTATTTT.

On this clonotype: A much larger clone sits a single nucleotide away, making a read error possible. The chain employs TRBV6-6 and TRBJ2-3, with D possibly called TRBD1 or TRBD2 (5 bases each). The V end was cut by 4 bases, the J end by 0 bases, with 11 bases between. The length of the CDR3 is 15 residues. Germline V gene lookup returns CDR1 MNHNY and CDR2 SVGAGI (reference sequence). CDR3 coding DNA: TGTGCCAGCAGTTCTCCGGGACGTAGCACAGATACGCAGTATTTT. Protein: CASSSPGRSTDTQYF.

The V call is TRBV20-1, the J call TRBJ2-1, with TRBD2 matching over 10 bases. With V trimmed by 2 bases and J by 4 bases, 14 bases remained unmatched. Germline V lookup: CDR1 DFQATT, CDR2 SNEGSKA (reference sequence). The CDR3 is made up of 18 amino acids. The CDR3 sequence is CSARLSGRSSGGYNEQFF. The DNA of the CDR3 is TGCAGTGCTAGACTATCTGGTCGGTCTAGCGGGGGTTACAATGAGCAGTTCTTC.

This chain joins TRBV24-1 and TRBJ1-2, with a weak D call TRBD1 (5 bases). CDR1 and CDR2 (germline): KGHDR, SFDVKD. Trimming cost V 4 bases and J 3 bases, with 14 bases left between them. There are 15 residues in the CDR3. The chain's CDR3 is CATSESDGGYYGYTF. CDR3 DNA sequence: TGTGCCACCAGTGAATCAGATGGGGGATACTATGGCTACACCTTC.

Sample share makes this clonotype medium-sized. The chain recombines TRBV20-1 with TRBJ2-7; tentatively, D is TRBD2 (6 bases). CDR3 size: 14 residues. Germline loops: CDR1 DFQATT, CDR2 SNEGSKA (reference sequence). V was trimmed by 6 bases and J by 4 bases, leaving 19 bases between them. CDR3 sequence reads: CSAQKSAGIYEQYF. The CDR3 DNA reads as TGCAGTGCCCAAAAGTCGGCGGGAATTTACGAGCAGTACTTC.